This TCR beta chain was captured in a study of T cells in Graves' hyperthyroidism and ophthalmopathy. Broader study findings: Ophthalmopathy and stable hyperthyroidism were told apart by a 13 V-J model. Ophthalmopathy got predicted by the model a median approximately 6.3 months before its onset.

This clonotype was recorded once. Antigen: not known. RNA transcripts gave rise to amplified TCR beta CDR3 regions. HTBI primers were used for first-round RT-PCR of the TCR CDR3. TCRdb independently ran MiXCR on the multiplex PCR reads; one entry per CDR3 protein. The repertoire has more than 500,000 distinct CDR3 sequences, around 42% of them found once; the top ten carry roughly 19%. Germline CDR1 SEHNR, CDR2 FQNEAQ (reference sequence). The V gene lost 6 bases and the J gene lost 5 bases, with 14 bases spanning the gap. The CDR3 is 13 amino acids. The receptor's source is an adult woman with Graves' disease, either hyperthyroidism or ophthalmopathy (not recorded which). The chain recombines TRBV7-9 with TRBJ2-7; D is perhaps TRBD1 (5 bases). The sample consisted of peripheral blood or thyroid tissue (not recorded which). CDR3 sequence (DNA): TGTGCCAGCAGGGGCAGGGTTATCGACGAGCAGTACTTC. This codes for CASRGRVIDEQYF.